The clone carrying this T cell receptor (beta chain) came up once. The data stem from a study of blood T cell repertoires in COVID-19. Study as a whole: The cDNA or gDNA used as material had been derived from T cells, B-cell-depleted T cells, or PBMCs.

Profiling relied on immunoSEQ multiplex PCR, and the TCRdb table lists in-frame clones only, not all of them. The repertoire consists of about 170,000 clones, with approximately 84% occurring once and the leading ten covering less than 15%. J lost 4 bases, V lost 3 bases, and 7 bases had no gene match. The CDR3 totals 15 residues. In germline, CDR1 is LGHNA, CDR2 YSLEER. The chain joins TRBV4-3 to TRBJ1-1; 8 nucleotides align to TRBD1. This sequence was found in a man in his late teens or twenties with active or convalescent COVID-19. Sequencing was performed on peripheral blood. As DNA, the CDR3 is TGCGCCAGCAGCCAGATCGACAGGGGAGGCACTGAAGCTTTCTTT. Translated, it gives CASSQIDRGGTEAFF.